This note documents a single T cell receptor beta chain sequence. The antigen remains unidentified. These data originate in a study of shared clonotypes between healthy human individuals. Overall study findings and caveats: Estimated clonotype richness was generally higher in naive than memory subsets.

The protocol was immunoSEQ multiplex PCR, while the TCRdb copy is restricted to in-frame clones and leaves out a portion. The repertoire holds 2,500,000 or so clones, with 93% as singletons. The germline V gene encodes CDR1 LNHDA and CDR2 SQIVND (reference sequence). CDR3 length: 15 residues. With 6 bases removed from V and 4 bases from J, the gap between germline ends came to 18 bases. Those who donated were healthy HIV-negative adults, with no recent acute infections or vaccinations reported. The clonotype originates from a man aged 18 to 30 in good health. Some clones in this sample may be carry-over from other donors' samples. The source material was naive CD4+ T cells from PBMCs. Regarding subset: CD45RA+ positively selected. The chain is built from TRBV19 and TRBJ2-5; D is uncertain. Written as DNA, the CDR3 is TGTGCCAGTAGCCCAGCCCGTCCCATAGGAGAGACCCAGTACTTC. This gives the protein CASSPARPIGETQYF. Supplemented by reference TRBV19 and TRBJ2-5, the full variable domain reads DGGITQSPKYLFRKEGQNVTLSCEQNLNHDAMYWYRQDPGQGLRLIYYSQIVNDFQKGDIAEGYSVSREKKESFPLTVTSAQKNPTAFYLCASSPARPIGETQYFGPGTRLLVL.